The present T cell receptor (beta chain) was sequenced within a study of blood T cell repertoires in COVID-19. Whole-study context: The study drew acute and convalescent COVID-19 samples from the United States, Italy and Spain.

Looked up from germline, CDR1 is KGHSH and CDR2 is LQKENI. V gave up 4 bases and J gave up 4 bases, with 17 bases separating them. The CDR3 has 15 residues. Assay used: immunoSEQ multiplex PCR; TCRdb lists only in-frame clones, some missing. In the table there are around 70,000 clones, over 80% of which are singletons. The sample consisted of peripheral blood. The chain employs TRBV18 and TRBJ2-7; TRBD1 might be the D (8 bases). The sequence derives from a human donor in a cohort sampled during active COVID-19. This CDR3 reads CASSQGTGSGYEQYF. Here the CDR3 DNA reads TGTGCCAGCTCACAGGGGACAGGTAGCGGGTACGAGCAGTACTTC.